The present T cell receptor (beta chain) was sequenced within a study of type 1 regulatory T cells (dated by TCRdb to about 2021). The study in broad terms: An in vitro protocol by which a Tr1-enriched, alloantigen-specific CD4 T cell product named T-allo10 was generated was characterized in the study. T-allo10 was being tested clinically in patients with hematological malignancies who were undergoing allogeneic hematopoietic stem cell transplantation.

T-allo10 cells derived from donors were reported to be host alloantigen-specific and anergic, and to suppress in an alloantigen-specific manner. Reading from cysteine to phenylalanine, the CDR3 counts 13 amino acids. Left in the record is the CDR3 DNA by itself, 39 bases read in frame from the first base. Deletion took 4 bases off V and 6 bases off J, with a span of 10 bases between the germline ends. CDR1 and CDR2, per the germline V gene, are SNHLY and FYNNEI. Notes on this clonotype: Its antigen remains unidentified. No base qualities exist here, and no much larger clone lies one base off it.

TCRdb names Illumina MiSeq as the instrument used. The public reads were run again by TCRdb, first through fastp at Q25 and then through MiXCR, and only productive beta chains were kept. When rows share a CDR3 protein, they turn into one entry using the most common DNA and genes. The sample table shows fewer than 70,000 distinct CDR3 sequences, and roughly 60% are seen once. 7.6% of the sample is held by the ten biggest clonotypes. In this chain, TRBV2 is recombined with TRBJ1-5; no confident D gene assignment can be made. This sequence originates from a human donor in good health. The sequenced sample was cultured T cells, either the whole culture or a sorted T cell fraction (not recorded which). The sample's cell subset or site, from its label and the paper: Tr1-enriched cell product generated in vitro against host alloantigens. The DNA reads as follows: TGTGCCAGCAGTGCTTCCTACGGTCAGCCCCAGCATTTT. This codes for CASSASYGQPQHF.